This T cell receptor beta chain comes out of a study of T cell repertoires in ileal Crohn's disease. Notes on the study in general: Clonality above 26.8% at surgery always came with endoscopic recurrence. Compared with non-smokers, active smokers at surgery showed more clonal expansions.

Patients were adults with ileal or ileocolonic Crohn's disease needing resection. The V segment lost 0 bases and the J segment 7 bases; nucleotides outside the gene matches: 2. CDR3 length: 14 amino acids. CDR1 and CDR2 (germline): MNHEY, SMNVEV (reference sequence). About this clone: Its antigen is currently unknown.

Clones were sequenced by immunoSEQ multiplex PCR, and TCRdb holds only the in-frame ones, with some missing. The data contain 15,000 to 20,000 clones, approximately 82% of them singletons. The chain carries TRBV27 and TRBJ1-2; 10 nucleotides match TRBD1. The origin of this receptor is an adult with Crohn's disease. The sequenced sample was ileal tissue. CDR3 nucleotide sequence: TGTGCCAGCAGTTTATCGGGACAGGGGTGTGGCTACACCTTC. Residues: CASSLSGQGCGYTF.